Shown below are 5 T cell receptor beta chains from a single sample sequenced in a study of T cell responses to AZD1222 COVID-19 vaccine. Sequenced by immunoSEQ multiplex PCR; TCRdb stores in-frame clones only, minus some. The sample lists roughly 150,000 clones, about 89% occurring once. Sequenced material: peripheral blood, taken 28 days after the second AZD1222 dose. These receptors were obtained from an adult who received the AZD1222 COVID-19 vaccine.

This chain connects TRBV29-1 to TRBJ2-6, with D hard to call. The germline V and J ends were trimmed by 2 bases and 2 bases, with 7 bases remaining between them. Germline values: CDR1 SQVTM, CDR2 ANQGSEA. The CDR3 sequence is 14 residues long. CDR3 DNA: TGCAGCGTTGAACTAACTGCTGGGGCCAACGTCCTGACTTTC. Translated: CSVELTAGANVLTF.

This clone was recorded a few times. The CDR3 DNA reads as TGTGCCAGCAGCACCGGGACAGGGGACTACGAGCAGTACTTC. Translation gives CASSTGTGDYEQYF. The V call is TRBV27, the J call TRBJ2-7; 10 nucleotides line up with TRBD1. CDR3 size: 14 residues. V gave up 6 bases and J gave up 3 bases; unmatched junction bases: 5. Germline assignment: CDR1 MNHEY and CDR2 SMNVEV (reference sequence).

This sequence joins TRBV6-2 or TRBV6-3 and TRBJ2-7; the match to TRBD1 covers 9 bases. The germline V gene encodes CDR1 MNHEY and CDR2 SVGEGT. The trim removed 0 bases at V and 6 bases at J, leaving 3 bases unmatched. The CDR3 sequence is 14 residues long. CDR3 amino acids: CASSYSDRGGEQYF. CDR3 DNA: TGTGCCAGCAGTTACTCGGACAGGGGTGGCGAGCAGTACTTC.

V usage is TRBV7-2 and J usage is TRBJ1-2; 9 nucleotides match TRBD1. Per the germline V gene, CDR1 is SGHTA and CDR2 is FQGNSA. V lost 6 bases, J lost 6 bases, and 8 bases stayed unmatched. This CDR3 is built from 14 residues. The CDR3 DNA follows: TGTGCCAGCAGTTCGGGACAGGGAGTTAATGGCTACACCTTC. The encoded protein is CASSSGQGVNGYTF.

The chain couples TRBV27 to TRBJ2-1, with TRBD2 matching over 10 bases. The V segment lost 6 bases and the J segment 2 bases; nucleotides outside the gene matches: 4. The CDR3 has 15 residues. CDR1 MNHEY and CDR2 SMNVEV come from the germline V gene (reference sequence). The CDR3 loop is CASRSSGGPYNEQFF. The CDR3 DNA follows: TGTGCCAGCAGAAGTAGCGGGGGGCCCTACAATGAGCAGTTCTTC.